This T cell receptor beta chain emerged from a study of blood T cells in healthy people across ages (dated by TCRdb to the mid-2010s). Study-level background: Template switching captured roughly one uniquely barcoded TCR beta cDNA molecule per two T cells in model experiments. To track age-related changes in TCR beta repertoire diversity, the study relied on deep sequencing normalized with unique cDNA molecular identifiers. The donors were divided into four age groups: young (average around 16 years), middle-aged (around 41), aged (approximately 59) and long-lived (about 80). To avoid experimental bias, donors of different ages were spread randomly across the sequencing lanes. Two additional independent replicas of 1 million unique cDNA reads from the same blood draw were analyzed for two donors (one aged 18 to 30 and one aged 80 or older).

Results and caveats for the whole study, not just this receptor: There was a strong correlation between observed TCR beta diversity and the percentage of naive T cells measured by flow cytometry. As age increased, observed TCR beta diversity per million T cells dropped in a roughly linear way, and a significant reduction was already evident by age roughly 40. Compared with the aged group, the long-lived group had more naive CD4+ T cells, fewer expanded clones and increased TCR diversity, a pattern suggesting age selection. Bulk unsorted PBMC profiling prevented conclusive comparison of naive and antigen-experienced compartments. Estimates of total diversity from one million sequenced T cells were regarded as lower bounds and underestimates. Donor CMV infection status was unknown, potentially confounding age-related changes in expanded clonotypes.

A note on this clonotype: It has no known antigen specificity. No base quality information exists; no much larger clone differs at one position.

Based on the germline V gene (reference sequence), the CDR1 and CDR2 sequences are MNHNY and SVGAGI. Counted from cysteine to phenylalanine, this CDR3 has 13 amino acids. Just CDR3 DNA is preserved here, 39 bases in frame from base 1. The donors were some 39 Caucasian individuals from Russia, aged roughly 6 to 90 years, who were systemically healthy. About 10 milliliters of peripheral blood were collected from each donor into EDTA-treated Vacutainer tubes. Ficoll-Paque density-gradient centrifugation was used to isolate PBMCs, with at least 6.5 million per sample. Total RNA was extracted from PBMCs with Trizol reagent, with at least 6 micrograms obtained per sample. For every donor, an aliquot of PBMCs went through flow cytometry to measure the percentages of naive CD45RAhigh/CD27high T cells. The library was made by 5' RACE. Sequencing used an Illumina HiSeq 2500. The second PCR ran for about 6 to 11 cycles and used a J-beta primer mix along with a sample-barcoded 5' primer. A template-switch 5' adaptor carrying 12 random nucleotides introduced a unique molecular identifier onto each TCR beta cDNA molecule. At least 2.5 million CDR3-containing paired-end reads were obtained from each sample. First-strand cDNA was synthesized from all RNA with the Mint cDNA synthesis kit, primed by a TRBC-specific oligonucleotide. Following uracil-DNA glycosylase treatment, all cDNA underwent a first 18-cycle PCR with the universal primers M1SS and BC2_uni_R. In the source study's methods: For normalization, 1 million high-quality reads were randomly selected from each sample, with every read carrying a distinct molecular identifier. Instead of being binned into consensus sequences, reads with shared molecular identifiers were discarded. MiTCR, run with a Q25 quality threshold and the strictest error-elimination algorithm, handled CDR3 identification, clonotype clustering and error correction. A nonparametric unseen species model with Euler transformation was used to estimate lower-bound total TCR beta diversity. The public reads were run again by TCRdb, first through fastp at Q25 and then through MiXCR, and only productive beta chains were kept. Every entry covers one CDR3 protein and lists the most common genes and DNA from its rows. The authors' filters were not applied to this entry. The sample table contains about 570,000 distinct CDR3 sequences; only one count was recorded for 25% to 30% of them. The leading ten clones occupy roughly 20% of the sample.

The clonotype originates from a woman between 70 and 85 years old in good health. Sequencing was performed on blood. The rearrangement combines TRBV6-6 with TRBJ2-1; confidence is insufficient to name the D gene. TRBJ2-7 explains the end of the DNA better; the J call may be wrong. CDR3 reads: CASSYSFADEQYF. Here is the DNA: TGTGCCAGCAGTTATTCGTTCGCCGACGAGCAGTACTTC.